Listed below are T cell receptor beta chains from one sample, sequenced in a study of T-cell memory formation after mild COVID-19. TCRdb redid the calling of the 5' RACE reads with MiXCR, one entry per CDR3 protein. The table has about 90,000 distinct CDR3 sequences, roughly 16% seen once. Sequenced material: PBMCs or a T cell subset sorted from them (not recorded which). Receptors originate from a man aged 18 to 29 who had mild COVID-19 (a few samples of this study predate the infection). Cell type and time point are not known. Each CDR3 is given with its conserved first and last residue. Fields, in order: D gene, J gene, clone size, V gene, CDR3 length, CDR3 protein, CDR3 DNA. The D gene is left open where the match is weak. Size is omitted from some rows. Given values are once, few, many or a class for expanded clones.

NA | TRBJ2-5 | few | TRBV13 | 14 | CASQGGPAAETQYF | TGTGCCAGCCAAGGGGGTCCTGCTGCGGAGACCCAGTACTTC
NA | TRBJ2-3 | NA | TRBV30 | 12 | CAREADVGTQYF | TGTGCCCGAGAGGCAGACGTCGGTACGCAGTATTTT
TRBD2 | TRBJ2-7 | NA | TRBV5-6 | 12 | CASSTGGYEQYF | TGTGCCAGCAGCACGGGGGGCTACGAGCAGTACTTC
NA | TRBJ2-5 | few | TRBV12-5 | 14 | CASSPGGVSETQYF | TGTGCTAGTTCGCCAGGAGGGGTTTCAGAGACCCAGTACTTC
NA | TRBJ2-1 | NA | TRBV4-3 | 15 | CASSQDTSSYNEQFF | TGCGCCAGCAGCCAAGATACCAGCTCCTACAATGAGCAGTTCTTC
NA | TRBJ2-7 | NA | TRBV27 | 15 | CASSLMGDAGYEQYF | TGTGCCAGCAGTTTAATGGGGGACGCCGGGTACGAGCAGTACTTC
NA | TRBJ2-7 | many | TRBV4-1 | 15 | CASSQGQGNSYEQYF | TGCGCCAGCAGCCAAGGCCAGGGCAACTCCTACGAGCAGTACTTC
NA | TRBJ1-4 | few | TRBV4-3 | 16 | CASSQDQATPNEKLFF | TGCGCCAGCAGCCAAGATCAGGCGACACCAAATGAAAAACTGTTTTTT
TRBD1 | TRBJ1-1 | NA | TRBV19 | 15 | CASSITDRDNTEAFF | TGTGCCAGTAGTATTACTGACAGGGATAACACTGAAGCTTTCTTT
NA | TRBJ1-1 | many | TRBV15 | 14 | CATSRDTMNTEAFF | TGTGCCACCAGCAGAGATACCATGAACACTGAAGCTTTCTTT
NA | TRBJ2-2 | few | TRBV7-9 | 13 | CASSLGSIAELFF | TGTGCCAGCAGCTTAGGTTCCATAGCGGAGCTGTTTTTT
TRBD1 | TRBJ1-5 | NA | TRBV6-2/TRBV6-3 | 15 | CASSLPTGGAQPQHF | TGTGCCAGCAGCCTACCAACAGGGGGCGCCCAGCCCCAGCATTTT
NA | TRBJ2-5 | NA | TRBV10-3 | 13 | CAISEPGVETQYF | TGTGCCATCAGTGAGCCCGGGGTGGAGACCCAGTACTTC
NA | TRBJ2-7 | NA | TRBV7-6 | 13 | CASSTDPSYEQYF | TGTGCCAGCAGCACTGACCCGTCCTACGAGCAGTACTTC
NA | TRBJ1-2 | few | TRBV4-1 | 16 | CASSQDGGGLAYGYTF | TGCGCCAGCAGCCAAGACGGTGGGGGCTTGGCCTATGGCTACACCTTC
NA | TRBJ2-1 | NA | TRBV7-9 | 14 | CASSPSGNYNEQFF | TGTGCCAGCAGCCCCTCGGGGAACTACAATGAGCAGTTCTTC
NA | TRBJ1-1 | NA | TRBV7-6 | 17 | CASSSQPPPSAASEAFF | TGTGCCAGCAGCTCGCAGCCCCCTCCGTCGGCAGCTTCTGAAGCTTTCTTT
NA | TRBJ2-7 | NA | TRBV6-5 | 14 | CASSYSSRAYEQYF | TGTGCCAGCAGTTACTCCTCGCGGGCCTACGAGCAGTACTTC
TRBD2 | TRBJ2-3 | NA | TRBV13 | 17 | CASSPGLAGGTGDTQYF | TGTGCCAGCAGCCCGGGACTAGCGGGGGGTACGGGCGATACGCAGTATTTT
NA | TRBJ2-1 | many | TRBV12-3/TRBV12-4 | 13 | CASRKETSNEQFF | TGTGCCAGCAGAAAGGAGACTAGCAATGAGCAGTTCTTC
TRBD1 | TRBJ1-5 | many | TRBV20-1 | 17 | CSASGRRGRLTGQPQHF | TGCAGTGCTTCCGGAAGGAGGGGGCGGCTTACTGGGCAGCCCCAGCATTTT
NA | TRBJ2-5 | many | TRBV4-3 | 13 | CASSQGLQETQYF | TGCGCCAGCAGCCAAGGACTACAAGAGACCCAGTACTTC
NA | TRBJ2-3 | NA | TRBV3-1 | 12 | CASSEERDTQYF | TGTGCCAGCAGCGAAGAAAGAGATACGCAGTATTTT
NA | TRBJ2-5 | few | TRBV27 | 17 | CASSFHRGSGYQETQYF | TGTGCCAGCAGTTTTCACAGGGGAAGCGGGTACCAAGAGACCCAGTACTTC
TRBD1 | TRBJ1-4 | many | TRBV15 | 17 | CATKDNRGLEANEKLFF | TGTGCCACCAAAGATAACAGGGGTCTCGAAGCTAATGAAAAACTGTTTTTT
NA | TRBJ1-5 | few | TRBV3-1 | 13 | CASSQGPWQPQHF | TGTGCCAGCAGCCAAGGTCCCTGGCAGCCCCAGCATTTT
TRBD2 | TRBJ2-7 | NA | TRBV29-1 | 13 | CSAIAGGPDEQYF | TGCAGCGCAATAGCGGGGGGGCCCGACGAGCAGTACTTC
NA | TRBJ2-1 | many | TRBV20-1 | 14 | CSASVGGPGNEQFF | TGCAGTGCTAGTGTGGGGGGGCCTGGAAATGAGCAGTTCTTC
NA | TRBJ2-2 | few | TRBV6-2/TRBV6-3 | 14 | CASSYNPHTGELFF | TGTGCCAGCAGTTACAACCCTCACACCGGGGAGCTGTTTTTT
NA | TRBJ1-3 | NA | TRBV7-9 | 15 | CASSFDANSGNTIYF | TGTGCCAGCAGCTTTGATGCGAACTCTGGAAACACCATATATTTT
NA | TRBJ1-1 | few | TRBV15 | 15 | CATSRDRLAPNEAFF | TGTGCCACCAGCAGAGATCGGCTAGCCCCTAATGAAGCTTTCTTT
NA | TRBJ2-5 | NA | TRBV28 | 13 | CASSPQSLKTQYF | TGTGCCAGCAGTCCCCAGAGCTTGAAGACCCAGTACTTC
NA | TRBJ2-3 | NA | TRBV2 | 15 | CARWGRTGNTDTQYF | TGTGCCAGATGGGGGCGTACAGGGAACACAGATACGCAGTATTTT
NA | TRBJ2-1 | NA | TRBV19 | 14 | CASSISAGYNEQFF | TGTGCCAGTAGTATCTCGGCAGGGTACAATGAGCAGTTCTTC
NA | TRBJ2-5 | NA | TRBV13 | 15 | CASSLPGRGQETQYF | TGTGCCAGCAGCCTACCAGGGCGGGGCCAAGAGACCCAGTACTTC
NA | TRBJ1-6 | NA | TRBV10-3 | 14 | CASEWGSYNSPLHF | TGTGCCAGTGAGTGGGGCAGCTATAATTCACCCCTCCACTTT
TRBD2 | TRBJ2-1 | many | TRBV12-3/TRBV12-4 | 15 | CASSRGLAGYNEQFF | TGTGCCAGCAGCCGTGGACTAGCGGGGTACAATGAGCAGTTCTTC
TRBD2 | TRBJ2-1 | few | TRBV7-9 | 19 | CASSEGPSGGDPSYNEQFF | TGTGCCAGCAGTGAAGGCCCTAGCGGGGGTGACCCCTCCTACAATGAGCAGTTCTTC
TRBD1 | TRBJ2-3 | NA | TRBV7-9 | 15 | CASSDRDRDSDTQYF | TGTGCCAGCAGCGACAGGGACAGGGACTCAGATACGCAGTATTTT
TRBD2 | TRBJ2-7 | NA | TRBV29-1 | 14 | CSVDSSGGSYEQYF | TGCAGCGTTGACTCTAGCGGGGGGTCCTACGAGCAGTACTTC
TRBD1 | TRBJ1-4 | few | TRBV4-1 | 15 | CASSPFDRDNEKLFF | TGCGCCAGCAGCCCCTTCGACAGGGATAATGAAAAACTGTTTTTT
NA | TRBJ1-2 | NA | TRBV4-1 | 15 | CASSQGYREGYGYTF | TGCGCCAGCAGCCAAGGCTACAGGGAGGGCTATGGCTACACCTTC
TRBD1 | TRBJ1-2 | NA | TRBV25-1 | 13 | CASSSSGTGFHTF | TGTGCCAGCAGTTCATCCGGGACAGGGTTTCACACCTTC
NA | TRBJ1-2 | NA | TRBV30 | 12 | CAWTMGTFGYTF | TGTGCCTGGACTATGGGGACGTTTGGCTACACCTTC
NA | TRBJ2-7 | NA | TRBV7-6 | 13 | CASSPHSSYEQYF | TGTGCCAGCAGCCCGCATAGCTCCTACGAGCAGTACTTC
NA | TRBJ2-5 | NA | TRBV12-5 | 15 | CASGAAGEAGETQYF | TGTGCTAGTGGGGCGGCAGGGGAGGCGGGAGAGACCCAGTACTTC